This T cell receptor beta chain came from a study of cytomegalovirus exposure and HLA in healthy donors. Overall study context: Prior work identified 100 million to 130 million unique TCR beta sequences in about 179 million T cells. Early release data held tens of millions of unique TCRs from HLA-typed donors. Most genotyped donors, around four fifths of about 400, had Caucasian-associated genetic ancestry.

From germline, CDR1 is WNHNN and CDR2 SYGVQD (reference sequence). The trim removed 3 bases at V and 9 bases at J, leaving 7 bases unmatched. This CDR3 spans 13 amino acids. The study ran its PCR with 60 Vbeta and 13 Jbeta primers. The repertoire was sequenced with immunoSEQ multiplex PCR; TCRdb's copy has only in-frame clones and lacks some. The data hold roughly 96,000 clones, with roughly 74% observed a single time. V gene TRBV10-1 combines with J gene TRBJ2-7; 8 bases fit TRBD1. The clonotype was recovered from a woman aged 70-85 years in good health and CMV-seropositive. Material for sequencing was PBMCs. The CDR3, as DNA: TGCGCCAGCAGTGACCTGGACAGGGAAGTGCAGTACTTC. This codes for CASSDLDREVQYF.